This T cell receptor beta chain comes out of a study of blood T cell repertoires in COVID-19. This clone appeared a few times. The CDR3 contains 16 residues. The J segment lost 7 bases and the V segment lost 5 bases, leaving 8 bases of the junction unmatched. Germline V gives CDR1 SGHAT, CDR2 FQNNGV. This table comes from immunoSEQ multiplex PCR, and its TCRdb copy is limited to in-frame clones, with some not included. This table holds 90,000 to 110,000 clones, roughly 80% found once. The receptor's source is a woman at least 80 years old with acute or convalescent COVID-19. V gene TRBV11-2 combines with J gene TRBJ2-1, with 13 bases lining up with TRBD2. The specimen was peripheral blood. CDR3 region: CASSTRTSGRVNEQFF. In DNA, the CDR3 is TGTGCCAGCAGCACCAGAACTAGCGGGAGGGTGAATGAGCAGTTCTTC.